The rows below give T cell receptor beta chains drawn from one sample of a study of blood T cell repertoires in COVID-19. The protocol was immunoSEQ multiplex PCR, while the TCRdb copy is restricted to in-frame clones and leaves out a portion. Of 100,000 to 150,000 clones in the sample, about four fifths were seen once. Sequenced material: peripheral blood. These receptors came from a woman aged 55-70 years with acute or convalescent COVID-19. Both conserved end residues are part of each CDR3. The D gene is left open where the match is weak. Clone size appears in some rows only: once, few, many, or a class for an expanded clone.

J gene: TRBJ2-7; D gene: -; V gene: TRBV20-1; clone size: -; CDR3 protein: CSASTRTEQYF; CDR3 DNA: TGCAGTGCTAGTACTAGGACCGAGCAGTACTTC
J gene: TRBJ1-3; D gene: -; V gene: TRBV12-3/TRBV12-4; clone size: few; CDR3 protein: CASSLRAGGTIYF; CDR3 DNA: TGTGCCAGCAGTTTAAGGGCCGGGGGCACCATATATTTT
J gene: TRBJ1-3; D gene: -; V gene: TRBV5-6; clone size: -; CDR3 protein: CASSEQGFLSGNTIYF; CDR3 DNA: TGTGCCAGCAGCGAACAGGGTTTCCTCTCTGGAAACACCATATATTTT
J gene: TRBJ1-6; D gene: TRBD1; V gene: TRBV3-1/TRBV3-2; clone size: -; CDR3 protein: CASSLQGAYSPLHF; CDR3 DNA: TGTGCCAGCAGCCTGCAGGGGGCGTATTCACCCCTCCACTTT
J gene: TRBJ1-2; D gene: TRBD1; V gene: TRBV9; clone size: -; CDR3 protein: CASSVEPLRQGVYGYTF; CDR3 DNA: TGTGCCAGCAGCGTAGAACCACTTCGACAGGGTGTATATGGCTACACCTTC
J gene: TRBJ1-6; D gene: TRBD1; V gene: TRBV15; clone size: few; CDR3 protein: CATSGGQGGYSPLHF; CDR3 DNA: TGTGCCACCAGCGGCGGACAGGGGGGGTACTCACCCCTCCACTTT
J gene: TRBJ1-1; D gene: -; V gene: TRBV11-3; clone size: -; CDR3 protein: CASSFSGGTEAFF; CDR3 DNA: TGTGCCAGCAGCTTCTCCGGGGGAACTGAAGCTTTCTTT
J gene: TRBJ1-3; D gene: TRBD1; V gene: TRBV6-5; clone size: -; CDR3 protein: CATVTGGAHTIYF; CDR3 DNA: TGTGCCACTGTGACAGGGGGCGCGCACACCATATATTTT
J gene: TRBJ1-2; D gene: -; V gene: TRBV5-1; clone size: -; CDR3 protein: CASSPDGGNYGYTF; CDR3 DNA: TGCGCCAGCAGCCCGGACGGGGGGAACTATGGCTACACCTTC
J gene: TRBJ2-5; D gene: -; V gene: TRBV6-5; clone size: -; CDR3 protein: CASSSQSPGTQYF; CDR3 DNA: TGTGCCAGCAGTTCTCAGTCCCCGGGGACCCAGTACTTC
J gene: TRBJ1-2; D gene: -; V gene: TRBV4-2; clone size: few; CDR3 protein: CASSQDEFSLRGGYTF; CDR3 DNA: TGTGCCAGCAGCCAAGATGAGTTTTCCCTGCGCGGTGGCTACACCTTC
J gene: TRBJ1-2; D gene: -; V gene: TRBV12-3/TRBV12-4; clone size: -; CDR3 protein: CASRPTGQGYTF; CDR3 DNA: TGTGCCAGCAGGCCGACAGGCCAAGGCTACACCTTC
J gene: TRBJ1-2; D gene: TRBD1; V gene: TRBV4-1; clone size: -; CDR3 protein: CASSQDKGADGYTF; CDR3 DNA: TGCGCCAGCAGCCAAGACAAGGGGGCTGATGGCTACACCTTC
J gene: TRBJ2-1; D gene: TRBD2; V gene: TRBV18; clone size: -; CDR3 protein: CASSPPGTSGVASGQFF; CDR3 DNA: TGTGCCAGCTCACCACCGGGGACTAGCGGGGTCGCCTCAGGGCAGTTCTTC
J gene: TRBJ1-1; D gene: -; V gene: TRBV2; clone size: -; CDR3 protein: CASSELGQNTEAFF; CDR3 DNA: TGTGCCAGCAGTGAGCTTGGGCAGAACACTGAAGCTTTCTTT
J gene: TRBJ2-6; D gene: -; V gene: TRBV24-1; clone size: -; CDR3 protein: CATSVLGKVGDFSGANVLTF; CDR3 DNA: TGTGCCACCAGTGTTTTGGGAAAGGTGGGAGATTTTTCTGGGGCCAACGTCCTGACTTTC
J gene: TRBJ2-3; D gene: -; V gene: TRBV3-1/TRBV3-2; clone size: -; CDR3 protein: CASSQNSPGQDTQYF; CDR3 DNA: TGTGCCAGCAGCCAAAACAGTCCTGGGCAAGATACGCAGTATTTT
J gene: TRBJ2-3; D gene: -; V gene: TRBV3-1/TRBV3-2; clone size: -; CDR3 protein: CASSQVYQSSGTDTQYF; CDR3 DNA: TGTGCCAGCAGCCAAGTTTATCAGTCGTCCGGCACAGATACGCAGTATTTT
J gene: TRBJ1-2; D gene: -; V gene: TRBV12-3/TRBV12-4; clone size: -; CDR3 protein: CASSFGRGRGYTF; CDR3 DNA: TGTGCCAGCAGTTTCGGCAGGGGAAGGGGCTACACCTTC
J gene: TRBJ2-7; D gene: -; V gene: TRBV6-1; clone size: -; CDR3 protein: CASSEGVGGSPYEQYF; CDR3 DNA: TGTGCCAGCAGTGAAGGGGTCGGGGGTTCCCCCTACGAGCAGTACTTC
J gene: TRBJ2-3; D gene: TRBD2; V gene: TRBV5-1; clone size: -; CDR3 protein: CASSPGGATDTQYF; CDR3 DNA: TGCGCCAGCAGTCCCGGGGGGGCCACAGATACGCAGTATTTT
J gene: TRBJ1-2; D gene: -; V gene: TRBV2; clone size: -; CDR3 protein: CASTEYSETGRNYGYTF; CDR3 DNA: TGTGCCAGCACCGAGTACTCGGAGACAGGTCGCAACTATGGCTACACCTTC
J gene: TRBJ1-3; D gene: -; V gene: TRBV29-1; clone size: -; CDR3 protein: CSVEDPGNTIYF; CDR3 DNA: TGCAGCGTTGAAGATCCGGGAAACACCATATATTTT
J gene: TRBJ1-2; D gene: -; V gene: TRBV19; clone size: -; CDR3 protein: CASRDNPYSGYTF; CDR3 DNA: TGTGCCAGTAGGGACAATCCCTATTCCGGCTACACCTTC
J gene: TRBJ1-2; D gene: TRBD1; V gene: TRBV6-5; clone size: -; CDR3 protein: CASSRDRGNYGYTF; CDR3 DNA: TGTGCCAGCAGTCGGGACAGGGGTAACTATGGCTACACCTTC
J gene: TRBJ1-2; D gene: TRBD1; V gene: TRBV7-2; clone size: -; CDR3 protein: CASSLHAGTGVTF; CDR3 DNA: TGTGCCAGCAGCCTACACGCCGGGACAGGGGTTACCTTC
J gene: TRBJ1-3; D gene: -; V gene: TRBV19; clone size: -; CDR3 protein: CASGGAAGNTIYF; CDR3 DNA: TGTGCCAGTGGGGGGGCGGCTGGAAACACCATATATTTT
J gene: TRBJ1-6; D gene: TRBD1; V gene: TRBV5-1; clone size: -; CDR3 protein: CASSFSWDSNSPLHF; CDR3 DNA: TGCGCCAGCAGCTTTTCTTGGGACAGTAATTCACCCCTCCACTTT
J gene: TRBJ2-1; D gene: -; V gene: TRBV19; clone size: -; CDR3 protein: CASSMGSGGPQFF; CDR3 DNA: TGTGCCAGTAGTATGGGTTCCGGGGGGCCACAGTTCTTC
J gene: TRBJ2-2; D gene: -; V gene: TRBV3-1/TRBV3-2; clone size: -; CDR3 protein: CASSLNRGYTGELFF; CDR3 DNA: TGTGCCAGCAGCCTAAACCGAGGGTACACCGGGGAGCTGTTTTTT
J gene: TRBJ1-2; D gene: TRBD1; V gene: TRBV24-1; clone size: -; CDR3 protein: CATSEDRDGYTF; CDR3 DNA: TGTGCCACCAGTGAGGACAGGGATGGCTACACCTTC
J gene: TRBJ1-2; D gene: -; V gene: TRBV4-1; clone size: -; CDR3 protein: CASSQVERGAGYGYTF; CDR3 DNA: TGCGCCAGCAGCCAAGTGGAACGGGGGGCAGGGTATGGCTACACCTTC
J gene: TRBJ2-7; D gene: -; V gene: TRBV10-1; clone size: -; CDR3 protein: CASSEGLQGYEQYF; CDR3 DNA: TGCGCCAGCAGTGAGGGACTTCAGGGGTACGAGCAGTACTTC
J gene: TRBJ2-3; D gene: TRBD1; V gene: TRBV2; clone size: -; CDR3 protein: CASRSLGQGRTDTQYF; CDR3 DNA: TGTGCCAGCAGGTCCTTGGGACAGGGACGCACAGATACGCAGTATTTT
J gene: TRBJ1-3; D gene: -; V gene: TRBV6-5; clone size: once; CDR3 protein: CASSYSRGSVGNTIYF; CDR3 DNA: TGTGCCAGCAGTTACTCGAGAGGGTCAGTTGGAAACACCATATATTTT
J gene: TRBJ2-5; D gene: -; V gene: TRBV24-1; clone size: -; CDR3 protein: CATRDRSQETQYF; CDR3 DNA: TGTGCCACCAGGGACAGAAGTCAAGAGACCCAGTACTTC
J gene: TRBJ1-1; D gene: -; V gene: TRBV12-3/TRBV12-4; clone size: -; CDR3 protein: CASRRNTEAFF; CDR3 DNA: TGTGCCAGCAGGAGGAACACTGAAGCTTTCTTT
J gene: TRBJ2-1; D gene: TRBD1; V gene: TRBV15; clone size: -; CDR3 protein: CATSSRDRGHNEQFF; CDR3 DNA: TGTGCCACCAGCAGCCGGGACAGGGGTCACAATGAGCAGTTCTTC
J gene: TRBJ1-1; D gene: TRBD1; V gene: TRBV3-1/TRBV3-2; clone size: -; CDR3 protein: CASSPRLITGAAEAFF; CDR3 DNA: TGTGCCAGCAGCCCCCGGCTGATCACAGGGGCGGCCGAAGCTTTCTTT
J gene: TRBJ1-1; D gene: -; V gene: TRBV25-1; clone size: -; CDR3 protein: CASSEAGPKNTEAFF; CDR3 DNA: TGTGCCAGCAGTGAGGCGGGACCGAAGAACACTGAAGCTTTCTTT
J gene: TRBJ1-1; D gene: -; V gene: TRBV11-2; clone size: -; CDR3 protein: CASTHQGTRTEAFF; CDR3 DNA: TGTGCCAGCACCCACCAGGGGACGCGCACTGAAGCTTTCTTT
J gene: TRBJ1-5; D gene: -; V gene: TRBV12-5; clone size: -; CDR3 protein: CASGLGGSNQPQHF; CDR3 DNA: TGTGCTAGTGGTTTGGGCGGTAGCAATCAGCCCCAGCATTTT
J gene: TRBJ2-2; D gene: -; V gene: TRBV9; clone size: -; CDR3 protein: CASSVAGGQGSTGELFF; CDR3 DNA: TGTGCCAGCAGCGTAGCAGGGGGGCAGGGAAGCACCGGGGAGCTGTTTTTT
J gene: TRBJ1-1; D gene: -; V gene: TRBV2; clone size: -; CDR3 protein: CASMREWNTEAFF; CDR3 DNA: TGTGCCAGCATGCGGGAGTGGAACACTGAAGCTTTCTTT
J gene: TRBJ1-6; D gene: TRBD1; V gene: TRBV7-9; clone size: -; CDR3 protein: CASSAGQRMNSPLHF; CDR3 DNA: TGTGCCAGCAGCGCGGGACAGCGTATGAATTCACCCCTCCACTTT
J gene: TRBJ1-2; D gene: -; V gene: TRBV6-5; clone size: -; CDR3 protein: CASSPGYGYTF; CDR3 DNA: TGTGCCAGCAGCCCAGGCTATGGCTACACCTTC
J gene: TRBJ2-1; D gene: -; V gene: TRBV2; clone size: -; CDR3 protein: CASSSGREPYNEQFF; CDR3 DNA: TGTGCCAGCAGTAGCGGTCGGGAGCCCTACAATGAGCAGTTCTTC
J gene: TRBJ2-1; D gene: -; V gene: TRBV19; clone size: -; CDR3 protein: CASNQRGRVNEQFF; CDR3 DNA: TGTGCCAGTAACCAAAGGGGCAGGGTGAATGAGCAGTTCTTC
J gene: TRBJ1-2; D gene: TRBD1; V gene: TRBV5-4; clone size: -; CDR3 protein: CASTLGQGSGYTF; CDR3 DNA: TGTGCCAGCACCCTTGGACAGGGAAGTGGCTACACCTTC
J gene: TRBJ1-5; D gene: TRBD1; V gene: TRBV19; clone size: -; CDR3 protein: CASSITGENQPQHF; CDR3 DNA: TGTGCCAGTAGTATAACAGGGGAAAATCAGCCCCAGCATTTT